These 14 T cell receptor beta chains were sequenced from one sample in a study of post-analysis software for immune sequencing data. Findings and caveats of the study: Four or five TRBV segments, TRBV5-6, TRBV5-1 and TRBV20-1 among them, were found more frequent in patients than controls.

cDNA libraries for TCR beta contained unique molecular identifiers. TCRdb re-called the PCR reads through MiXCR, storing one row per CDR3 protein. The table lists hundreds of thousands of distinct CDR3 sequences, 55% to 70% of them singletons, with over 9% in the top ten. No cognate antigen is known for these TCRs. Input material: blood. The receptors shown here come from a girl aged 2-10 years with multiple sclerosis.

The CDR3 loop reads CASGGPPDTQYF. In DNA form, the CDR3 reads TGTGCCAGCGGGGGGCCCCCAGATACGCAGTATTTT. The gene calls are TRBV28 and TRBJ2-3; D possibly matches TRBD1 or TRBD2 (6 bases each). Per the germline V gene, CDR1 is MDHEN and CDR2 is SYDVKM. The CDR3 is 12 amino acids. V lost 8 bases to trimming and J lost 4 bases, with 10 bases between them.

This chain links TRBV9 with TRBJ2-1; unclear D gene. Trimming stripped 3 bases from V and 7 bases from J, with 11 bases between. CDR1 SGDLS and CDR2 YYNGEE come from the germline V gene. The CDR3 has 13 amino acids. The CDR3 DNA follows: TGTGCCAGCAGCGGCTCCTTAGAGAATGAGCAGTTCTTC. It codes for CASSGSLENEQFF.

This chain joins TRBV15 and TRBJ1-4; TRBD1 aligns across 8 bases. Germline-derived CDR1 and CDR2 are LNHNV and YYDKDF (reference sequence). This CDR3 has 13 residues. The V and J ends lost 4 bases and 8 bases, in that order; junction bases with no gene match: 3. The CDR3 spells CATSIRTGEKLFF. The CDR3 bases are TGTGCCACCAGCATCAGGACAGGGGAAAAACTGTTTTTT.

This clonotype has only one observation. The CDR3 sequence: CASSYSTGLSADEQFF. CDR3 nucleotide sequence: TGTGCCAGCAGTTACTCCACAGGGCTCTCCGCCGATGAGCAGTTCTTC. The V call is TRBV6-5, the J call TRBJ2-1; tentatively, D is TRBD1 (6 bases). Trimming left V 0 bases short and J 8 bases short, with 17 bases between. Germline CDR1 reads MNHEY; CDR2 reads SVGAGI. The CDR3 is 16 residues long.

The chain uses TRBV6-1 and TRBJ1-5; D call uncertain. V was clipped by 4 bases and J by 3 bases, with 7 bases between them. Germline V lookup: CDR1 MNHNS, CDR2 SASEGT. The CDR3 sequence is 13 residues long. CDR3 nucleotides: TGTGCCAGCAGTGGCCGCCCCAATCAGCCCCAGCATTTT. This codes for CASSGRPNQPQHF.

The gene calls are TRBV2 and TRBJ2-7; D call uncertain. CDR1 and CDR2 (germline): SNHLY, FYNNEI. V lost 8 bases to trimming and J lost 1 base, with 3 bases between them. The CDR3 has 10 residues. In DNA, the CDR3 is TGTGCCAGCGCTTCCTACGAGCAGTACTTC. It encodes CASASYEQYF.

The J gene is TRBJ2-3, the V gene TRBV5-1; D not certain. Germline assignment: CDR1 SGHRS and CDR2 YFSETQ. V lost 4 bases to trimming and J lost 4 bases, with 19 bases between them. The CDR3 loop spans 16 amino acids. The CDR3 sequence: CASSPGLLGPPDTQYF. CDR3 bases: TGCGCCAGCAGCCCGGGCCTCCTGGGCCCCCCAGATACGCAGTATTTT.

This clonotype appeared a few times. This chain uses TRBV4-3 with TRBJ2-5, with D perhaps matching TRBD2 (5 bases). The J call may be wrong; the DNA end is better matched by TRBJ2-7. Germline lookup yields CDR1 LGHNA and CDR2 YSLEER. This CDR3 is built from 17 residues. CDR3 sequence reads: CASSQEGRSSRTYEQYF. CDR3 sequence (DNA): TGCGCCAGCAGCCAAGAAGGCCGCTCTAGCCGAACCTACGAGCAGTACTTC.

The V call is TRBV11-2, the J call TRBJ2-5; 7 bases align to TRBD2. Germline V gene data show CDR1 as SGHAT and CDR2 as FQNNGV. The V and J ends lost 1 base and 4 bases, in that order; junction bases with no gene match: 6. CDR3 length: 15 amino acids. The CDR3: CASSLVRTRSETQYF. Here the CDR3 DNA reads TGTGCCAGCAGCTTAGTCCGGACTAGATCAGAGACCCAGTACTTC.

The count of this clonotype is one. At one end the junction does not follow the germline gene, possibly because of a read error. J is TRBJ1-2 and V is TRBV6-5, with D hard to call. CDR1 and CDR2 from the germline V gene are MNHEY and SVGAGI. This CDR3 contains 15 residues. The CDR3 is CASSYSGQWNYGCTF. The CDR3 nucleotides read TGTGCCAGCAGTTACTCAGGGCAGTGGAACTATGGCTGCACCTTC.

V gene TRBV29-1 combines with J gene TRBJ2-7; D gene ambiguous. In germline, CDR1 is SQVTM, CDR2 ANQGSEA. V lost 7 bases, J lost 4 bases, and 20 bases lay in between. The length of the CDR3 is 14 residues. In DNA, the CDR3 is TGCAGCGCTGGCCCCCCGGACCGTCCTTACGAGCAGTACTTC. Translating it yields CSAGPPDRPYEQYF.

Here the CDR3 reads CSVETGREEWRETQYF. The DNA of the CDR3 is TGCAGCGTTGAAACGGGGAGAGAGGAGTGGAGGGAGACCCAGTACTTC. This rearrangement joins TRBV29-1 to TRBJ2-5; TRBD2 is a possible D gene (5 bases). In germline, CDR1 is SQVTM, CDR2 ANQGSEA. This CDR3 has 16 residues. V lost 2 bases and J 5 bases, leaving 21 bases between the germline ends.

This clonotype showed up just a few times. The chain is built from TRBV27 and TRBJ2-1; a possible D gene is TRBD2 (5 bases). Germline-derived CDR1 and CDR2 are MNHEY and SMNVEV (reference sequence). The CDR3 totals 13 residues. Trimming removed 3 bases from V and 8 bases from J, with 11 bases in between. The CDR3 reads CASSFGLAYEQFF. The CDR3 DNA reads as TGTGCCAGCAGTTTTGGCCTAGCATATGAGCAGTTCTTC.

This clonotype turned up a few times. J is TRBJ2-3 and V is TRBV20-1, with 8 bases lining up with TRBD2. Germline CDR1 is DFQATT and CDR2 is SNEGSKA (reference sequence). The V segment lost 3 bases and the J segment 4 bases; nucleotides outside the gene matches: 6. The CDR3 is 14 amino acids. CDR3 protein: CSASGAGGADTQYF. The DNA of the CDR3 is TGCAGTGCTAGTGGTGCGGGGGGTGCAGATACGCAGTATTTT.